This T cell receptor beta chain originates from a study of monozygotic twins with inflammatory bowel disease. Blood was collected, more than 2 ml per donor. Whole blood, unsorted for T cells, was the source of total RNA. Total RNA amounting to 3,000 to 4,500 ng went into each TCR library. Each UMI harboured a 6-nucleotide sample barcode and was appended via template switching. TCRdb re-called the 5' RACE reads and catalogs CDR3 proteins one per entry, DNA excluded. The sample has a few hundred thousand distinct CDR3 sequences. The source material was blood. This TCR came from a human donor with ulcerative colitis or Crohn's disease, or a healthy co-twin of an affected twin (not recorded which).

The CDR3 loop reads CSAPSTGPSYEQYF. The rearrangement uses TRBV20-1 and TRBJ2-7; checking the TCRdb D call of TRBD1 is not possible without DNA. From germline, CDR1 is DFQATT and CDR2 SNEGSKA (reference sequence). The CDR3 totals 14 residues.